Below are 25 T cell receptor beta chains sequenced from a single sample in a study of regulatory T cells in long-lasting Graves disease. Described time point: persistent/refractory GD, antithyroid drugs over 5 years with positive TRAb. From RNA extracted from PBMCs, the TCR library was made. Arm-PCR of CDR3 regions with iRepertoire HTBI primers generated TCR beta libraries. TCRdb re-called the multiplex PCR reads through MiXCR, storing one row per CDR3 protein. The sample holds roughly 360,000 distinct CDR3 sequences, about 23% seen once. The starting material was peripheral blood mononuclear cells (PBMCs), obtained when the disease was refractory, from a patient treated with antithyroid drugs. The receptors shown here come from a woman between 40 and 55 years old with Graves disease.

This clonotype has at least ten counts. CDR3 nucleotide sequence: TGTGCCAGCAGTACAACAGGGAAAAATTCACCCCTCCACTTT. This encodes CASSTTGKNSPLHF. This chain joins TRBV6-1 and TRBJ1-6; perhaps TRBD1 as D (6 bases). Per the germline V gene, CDR1 is MNHNS and CDR2 is SASEGT. V was cut by 5 bases and J by 7 bases, with 12 bases left in between. The CDR3 spans 14 residues.

This clonotype was found once. V and J are TRBV7-9 and TRBJ1-6; D is perhaps TRBD1 (6 bases). Germline V lookup: CDR1 SEHNR, CDR2 FQNEAQ (reference sequence). Trimming left V 5 bases short and J 7 bases short, with 15 bases between. The CDR3 is 15 residues long. The CDR3 sequence is CASSQGQAPNSPLHF. The DNA of the CDR3 is TGTGCCAGCAGCCAGGGGCAGGCGCCCAATTCACCCCTCCACTTT.

This clonotype was picked up many times. At one end the junction does not follow the germline gene, possibly because of a read error. This chain connects TRBV7-7 to TRBJ2-5; 15 bases are shared with TRBD2. Germline values: CDR1 SSHAT, CDR2 FNYEAQ (reference sequence). CDR3 length: 18 amino acids. CDR3: CASSLGLAGGPMEETQYF. CDR3 coding DNA: TGTGCTAGCAGCTTAGGACTAGCGGGAGGGCCTATGGAAGAGACCCAGTACTTC.

On this clonotype: Possible read error: a much larger clone is one base away. The final CDR3 position lacks the conserved phenylalanine or tryptophan, pointing to a likely read error. This sequence joins TRBV7-2 and TRBJ2-2, with D hard to call. The CDR3 is made up of 12 amino acids. In germline, CDR1 is SGHTA, CDR2 FQGNSA. V lost 4 bases to trimming and J lost 7 bases, with 7 bases between them. The CDR3 nucleotides are TGTGCCAGCAGCTCCCTTCGCGGGGAGCTGTTTCTT. It codes for CASSSLRGELFL.

This clonotype was observed a handful of times. The gene calls are TRBV3-1 and TRBJ2-5; 12 bases are shared with TRBD2. CDR3 length equals 16 residues. V gave up 3 bases and J gave up 5 bases; unmatched junction bases: 7. Germline CDR1 LGHDT, CDR2 YNNKEL (reference sequence). CDR3 coding DNA: TGTGCCAGCAGCCATTACCGACTAGCGGGAGAGGAGACCCAGTACTTC. This sequence encodes CASSHYRLAGEETQYF.

The chain carries TRBV3-1 and TRBJ2-7; D gene uncertain. The CDR3 has 15 amino acids. Trimming removed 3 bases from V and 4 bases from J, with 16 bases in between. CDR1 is LGHDT and CDR2 is YNNKEL in the germline V gene (reference sequence). The CDR3 DNA sequence: TGTGCCAGCAGCCACCGAGCAGGCCGGAGTTACGAGCAGTACTTC. Encoded protein: CASSHRAGRSYEQYF.

This clonotype was observed at least ten times. The chain has TRBV5-1 and TRBJ2-7, with TRBD2 matching over 10 bases. There are 15 residues in the CDR3. Unmatched junction bases numbered 7, after V lost 4 bases and J lost 3 bases. The germline gives CDR1 SGHRS, CDR2 YFSETQ. The CDR3 sequence is CASSETSGNVYEQYF. In nucleotides, the CDR3 is TGCGCCAGCAGCGAAACTAGCGGGAACGTCTACGAGCAGTACTTC.

This clonotype appeared a few times. The V and J genes are TRBV7-6 and TRBJ2-2; D is unclear. The length of the CDR3 is 16 residues. Germline assignment: CDR1 SGHVS and CDR2 FNYEAQ. Trimming cost V 4 bases and J 6 bases, with 18 bases left between them. The CDR3 region is CASSYPLGVRPGELFF. CDR3 DNA: TGTGCCAGCAGCTACCCTTTAGGAGTAAGGCCCGGGGAGCTGTTTTTT.

Regarding this clonotype: A single base separates this from a much larger clone, so it may be a read error. The gene calls are TRBV28 and TRBJ1-5, with 7 bases lining up with TRBD1. The CDR3 totals 16 residues. V dropped 5 bases and J dropped 2; count of bases not matched to a gene: 9. CDR1 and CDR2 from the germline V gene are MDHEN and SYDVKM. Here the CDR3 reads CASSPPTGKGNQPQHF. The CDR3 DNA reads TGTGCCAGCAGTCCCCCGACAGGGAAAGGCAATCAGCCCCAGCATTTT. The variable domain in full, with the rest retrieved from reference TRBV28 and TRBJ1-5, is DVKVTQSSRYLVKRTGEKVFLECVQDMDHENMFWYRQDPGLGLRLIYFSYDVKMKEKGDIPEGYSVSREKKERFSLILESASTNQTSMYLCASSPPTGKGNQPQHFGDGTRLSIL.

This clonotype has a single count. This could be a read error, since a much larger clone is one nucleotide away. V gene TRBV5-1 combines with J gene TRBJ1-1, with D maybe TRBD1 (5 bases). V was cut by 4 bases and J by 4 bases, with 11 bases left in between. The germline V gene encodes CDR1 SGHRS and CDR2 YFSETQ. This CDR3 comprises 13 residues. CDR3 loop: CASSLQVSTEAFF. CDR3 bases: TGCGCCAGCAGCCTACAGGTGAGCACTGAAGCTTTCTTT.

This clonotype was observed at least ten times. CDR3 nucleotides: TGTGCCAGCAGTTTGTGGTTCTCTGGGGCCAACGTCCTGACTTTC. This gives the protein CASSLWFSGANVLTF. The chain links TRBV28 to TRBJ2-6; D unresolved. This CDR3 is 15 amino acids long. The germline gives CDR1 MDHEN, CDR2 SYDVKM. V was trimmed by 3 bases and J by 0 bases, leaving 6 bases between them.

This clonotype was detected many times. The chain employs TRBV2 and TRBJ2-7; possible D gene TRBD1, 8 bases. Trimming took off 6 bases at V and 2 bases at J, with 14 bases between the two ends. The CDR3 is made up of 14 amino acids. Germline-derived CDR1 and CDR2 are SNHLY and FYNNEI. CDR3 nucleotides: TGTGCCAGCAGACAAACAGGGGGGGCCTACGAGCAGTACTTC. Amino acids: CASRQTGGAYEQYF.

Turning to this clonotype: No conserved phenylalanine or tryptophan ends this CDR3, so it is likely a read error. The chain carries TRBV20-1 and TRBJ2-5; D perhaps matches TRBD1 (5 bases). From germline, CDR1 is DFQATT and CDR2 SNEGSKA (reference sequence). V lost 5 bases and J 9 bases, leaving 22 bases between the germline ends. This CDR3 is 14 amino acids long. The CDR3 protein is CSAPALQVSRAQYL. As DNA, the CDR3 is TGCAGTGCTCCCGCTTTACAGGTTTCAAGGGCCCAGTACTTA.

Many counts were recorded for this clonotype. The V and J genes are TRBV6-1 and TRBJ1-6; perhaps TRBD1 as D (5 bases). Germline V gives CDR1 MNHNS, CDR2 SASEGT. The length of the CDR3 is 14 residues. V shed 6 bases and J shed 7 bases, with 13 bases lying between them. CDR3 coding DNA: TGTGCCAGCAGCCGGGACCCCTGGAATTCACCCCTCCACTTT. Translating gives CASSRDPWNSPLHF.

This clonotype has at least ten counts. The chain is built from TRBV28 and TRBJ2-4, with a weak D call TRBD1 (6 bases). The CDR3 is 15 amino acids. Germline-derived CDR1 and CDR2 are MDHEN and SYDVKM. Trimming stripped 8 bases from V and 1 base from J, with 15 bases between. The CDR3 DNA reads as TGTGCCAGCGGTGCTTGGACAGATGCCAAAAACATTCAGTACTTC. Its translation is CASGAWTDAKNIQYF.

There are a few counts of this clonotype. The chain couples TRBV28 to TRBJ1-3, with D hard to call. The germline CDR1 and CDR2 sequences are MDHEN and SYDVKM. V was clipped by 6 bases and J by 3 bases, with 15 bases between them. This CDR3 has 15 residues. CDR3 residues: CASSRVGLDGNTIYF. The CDR3 DNA is TGTGCCAGCAGCCGAGTCGGGTTAGATGGAAACACCATATATTTT.

Ten or more counts support this clonotype. The J gene is TRBJ2-7, the V gene TRBV12-3 or TRBV12-4; no firm D call. The length of the CDR3 is 14 residues. V was clipped by 2 bases and J by 2 bases, with 10 bases between them. Here the CDR3 DNA reads TGTGCCAGCAGTTTATCCGACGGTACCTACGAGCAGTACTTC. Translated: CASSLSDGTYEQYF.

On this clonotype: A clone one base away is much larger, so this may be a read error. This rearrangement joins TRBV12-3 or TRBV12-4 to TRBJ2-7, with TRBD2 matching 8 bases. The CDR3 sequence is 14 residues long. CDR3 nucleotides: TGTGTCAGCAGTCTCTTAGCGGGATTGGACGAGCAGTACTTC. This encodes CVSSLLAGLDEQYF.

There are many counts of this clonotype. Possible read error: a much larger clone is one base away. The gene calls are TRBV7-9 and TRBJ2-7; D is unclear. This CDR3 has 11 amino acids. The V end lost 1 base, the J end lost 4 bases, and 2 bases lay between the germline ends. Germline CDR1 SEHNR, CDR2 FQNEAQ (reference sequence). CDR3 sequence: CASSLEYEQYF. Written as DNA, the CDR3 is TGTGCCAGCAGCTTAGAGTACGAGCAGTACTTC.

This chain links TRBV12-5 with TRBJ2-1; TRBD1 or TRBD2 may be the D gene (5 bases each). V was trimmed by 2 bases and J by 9 bases, leaving 20 bases between them. The CDR3 covers 16 residues. The germline V gene encodes CDR1 LGHNT and CDR2 FRNRAP. For the CDR3, the DNA is TGTGCTAGTGGTTTGTCCACCTATTGGGGACGCGGTGAGCAGTTCTTC. Translation gives CASGLSTYWGRGEQFF.

There are many counts of this clonotype. The chain employs TRBV11-3 and TRBJ2-5; 9 nucleotides align to TRBD1. Germline CDR1 and CDR2: SGHNT and YENEEA. The CDR3 extends over 17 amino acids. With V trimmed by 5 bases and J by 4 bases, 14 bases remained unmatched. DNA for the CDR3: TGTGCCAGCAGCCCTAACCCACCTGGGACAGGGTTAGAGACCCAGTACTTC. Its protein is CASSPNPPGTGLETQYF.

This clonotype showed up many times. The rearrangement uses TRBV28 and TRBJ2-5; no reliable D call. This CDR3 is built from 15 residues. CDR1 MDHEN and CDR2 SYDVKM come from the germline V gene. V lost 5 bases, J lost 4 bases, and 17 bases lay in between. CDR3 sequence: CASSGGIKRGETQYF. The CDR3 coding sequence is TGTGCCAGCAGTGGCGGAATAAAGAGAGGAGAGACCCAGTACTTC.

Worth noting for this clonotype: One base away lies a much larger clone, so this may be a sequencing read error. J is TRBJ1-4 and V is TRBV6-2 or TRBV6-3; D is unclear. The CDR3 runs 11 residues. Germline V gene data show CDR1 as MNHEY and CDR2 as SVGEGT. V dropped 5 bases and J dropped 11 bases, with 9 bases sitting between them. The DNA of the CDR3 is TGTGCCAGCAGTGAAGGTGATAAACTGTTTTTT. It encodes CASSEGDKLFF.

This clonotype has ten or more counts. The rearrangement uses TRBV28 and TRBJ2-6, with TRBD1 identical over 7 bases. The germline V gene encodes CDR1 MDHEN and CDR2 SYDVKM. CDR3 length: 20 amino acids. V was clipped by 4 bases and J by 2 bases; unmatched bases: 17. The CDR3 reads CASSSQGWGQRRPGANVLTF. Here the CDR3 DNA reads TGTGCCAGCAGTTCCCAGGGCTGGGGACAGAGACGCCCTGGGGCCAACGTCCTGACTTTC. Full variable domain (remainder filled in from reference TRBV28 and TRBJ2-6): DVKVTQSSRYLVKRTGEKVFLECVQDMDHENMFWYRQDPGLGLRLIYFSYDVKMKEKGDIPEGYSVSREKKERFSLILESASTNQTSMYLCASSSQGWGQRRPGANVLTFGAGSRLTVL.

This chain links TRBV12-3 or TRBV12-4 with TRBJ2-1; D uncertain. The CDR3 extends over 13 amino acids. The ends were cut back, 5 bases at V and 7 bases at J, with 12 bases in the middle. DNA for the CDR3: TGTGCCAGCAGTGCACACCGGCGGAATGAGCAGTTCTTC. Translating gives CASSAHRRNEQFF.